This T cell receptor beta chain came from a study of shared clonotypes between healthy human individuals. Findings and limits, study-wide: Across a few donors, naive CD4 shared around 5.3%, naive CD8 more than 3%, memory CD4 2.3%, memory CD8 under 0.5%. Incompleteness in sorted-subset sequencing, despite large depth, was shown by rarefaction.

Per the germline V gene, CDR1 is MDHEN and CDR2 is SYDVKM. Trimming took 2 bases from V and 3 from J, leaving 13 bases between them. The CDR3 runs to 15 residues. CD45RO negativity and positive selection for CCR7 defined naive CD8 cells, a population that excluded terminally differentiated effector memory CD45RA+ cells. Details on this clone: The antigen is undetermined.

Genomic DNA per cell subset filled all wells of several immunoSEQ plates. Only in-frame clones appear in the TCRdb table, and some are missing; sequencing was by immunoSEQ multiplex PCR. The sample includes around 560,000 clones, roughly 95% of them seen just once. The specimen sequenced was naive CD8+ T cells sorted from blood. V is TRBV28 and J is TRBJ1-2; no firm D call. This sequence was found in a woman in her twenties or thirties in good health. The CDR3 loop reads CASSLTPTTYYGYTF. As DNA, the CDR3 is TGTGCCAGCAGTTTAACACCGACCACCTACTATGGCTACACCTTC.